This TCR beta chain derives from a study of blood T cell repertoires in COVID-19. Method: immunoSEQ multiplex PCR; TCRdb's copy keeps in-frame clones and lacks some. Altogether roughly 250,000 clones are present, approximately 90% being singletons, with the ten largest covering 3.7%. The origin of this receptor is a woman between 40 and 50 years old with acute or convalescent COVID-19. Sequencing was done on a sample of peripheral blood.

The CDR3 loop is CASSPGTENYGYTF. In nucleotides, the CDR3 is TGTGCCAGCAGCCCCGGGACAGAGAACTATGGCTACACCTTC. The rearrangement links TRBV13 to TRBJ1-2; TRBD1 matches at 7 bases. The germline gives CDR1 PRHDT, CDR2 FYEKMQ (reference sequence). This CDR3 region has 14 residues. With 5 bases clipped from V and 2 bases from J, the junction kept 5 bases outside the gene matches.